The rows below give T cell receptor beta chains drawn from one sample of a study of cytomegalovirus exposure and HLA in healthy donors. Measured with immunoSEQ multiplex PCR; TCRdb has only the in-frame clones, and not every one. The table lists 75,000 to 95,000 clones, 55% to 70% of them singletons, with 20% to 25% in the top ten. Material: PBMCs. These receptors were collected from a woman aged 50 to 60 in good health and CMV-seropositive. Each CDR3 is given with its conserved first and last residue. D genes are given only for firm matches. A row's size may be missing; if present it is once, few, many or a size class.

D: NA; size: once; V: TRBV28; J: TRBJ1-5; DNA: TGTGCCAGCAGTGGTGGCGGACTGAACCAGCCCCAGCATTTT; CDR3: CASSGGGLNQPQHF
D: NA; size: many; V: TRBV28; J: TRBJ1-1; DNA: TGTGCCAGCAGTTTAACAGGGAAGACTGAAGCTTTCTTT; CDR3: CASSLTGKTEAFF
D: NA; size: NA; V: TRBV28; J: TRBJ1-1; DNA: TGTGCCAGCAGTCTGGGGGCCAGGGGAGTGTTCTTT; CDR3: CASSLGARGVFF
D: TRBD1; size: few; V: TRBV7-6; J: TRBJ2-7; DNA: TGTGCCAGCAGCCAGGGGACAGCATCCACCTACGAGCAGTACTTC; CDR3: CASSQGTASTYEQYF
D: TRBD1; size: few; V: TRBV28; J: TRBJ1-5; DNA: TGTGCCAGCAGTTTGCCAGGGGGGACAGGGGGCCGGCCCCAGCATTTT; CDR3: CASSLPGGTGGRPQHF
D: NA; size: NA; V: TRBV6-5; J: TRBJ1-6; DNA: TGTGCCAGCAGTTACTCGGAGCGAGGGAATTCACCCCTCCACTTT; CDR3: CASSYSERGNSPLHF
D: TRBD2; size: few; V: TRBV27; J: TRBJ2-7; DNA: TGTGCCAGCAGTTCTCTCCCATGGGGCGGGGGGGCATCGATTGAGCAGTACTTC; CDR3: CASSSLPWGGGASIEQYF
D: NA; size: NA; V: TRBV6-6; J: TRBJ2-7; DNA: TGTGCCAGTGGGCAGGGAATCAACGAGCAGTACTTC; CDR3: CASGQGINEQYF
D: TRBD1; size: NA; V: TRBV28; J: TRBJ2-3; DNA: TGTGCCAGCAGCTGGACCGGGACAGGCCTTAAGACAGATACGCAGTATTTT; CDR3: CASSWTGTGLKTDTQYF
D: NA; size: NA; V: TRBV19; J: TRBJ2-7; DNA: TGTGCCAGTAGTCCAGGGCGGGGCACCTACGAGCAGTACTTC; CDR3: CASSPGRGTYEQYF
D: TRBD1; size: NA; V: TRBV10-3; J: TRBJ1-5; DNA: TGTGCCATCAGTGAACGACAGGGTGGGCAGCCCCAGCATTTT; CDR3: CAISERQGGQPQHF
D: NA; size: NA; V: TRBV6-1; J: TRBJ2-7; DNA: TGTGCCAGCACCCCCTCCTGCGAGCAGTACTTC; CDR3: CASTPSCEQYF
D: NA; size: NA; V: TRBV27; J: TRBJ2-5; DNA: TGTGCCAGCAGTCTAACCCCGTACCAAGAGACCCAGTACTTC; CDR3: CASSLTPYQETQYF
D: NA; size: NA; V: TRBV25-1; J: TRBJ2-7; DNA: TGTGCCAGCAGCCACAGTCAGACAGGATCCTACGAGCAGTACTTC; CDR3: CASSHSQTGSYEQYF
D: NA; size: NA; V: TRBV18; J: TRBJ1-4; DNA: TGTGCCAGCTCACCAACGGGGAATGTAGAAAAACTGTTTTTT; CDR3: CASSPTGNVEKLFF
D: NA; size: NA; V: TRBV27; J: TRBJ2-7; DNA: TGTGCCAGCAGCCTACAGGGATACGAGCAGTACTTC; CDR3: CASSLQGYEQYF
D: NA; size: NA; V: TRBV9; J: TRBJ1-2; DNA: TGTGCCAGCAGCGTTGGGGGGGACTATGGCTACACCTTC; CDR3: CASSVGGDYGYTF
D: NA; size: NA; V: TRBV27; J: TRBJ1-2; DNA: TGTGCCAGCAGTTCGACTACAGGGTTATCTAATGGCTACACCTTC; CDR3: CASSSTTGLSNGYTF
D: TRBD1; size: NA; V: TRBV27; J: TRBJ1-4; DNA: TGTGCCAGCGGGCCGGGACAGGGGTTGGCAACTAATGAAAAACTGTTTTTT; CDR3: CASGPGQGLATNEKLFF
D: NA; size: few; V: TRBV18; J: TRBJ1-1; DNA: TGTGCCAGCTCACCACGAGGGCCTGAAGCTTTCTTT; CDR3: CASSPRGPEAFF
D: TRBD1; size: NA; V: TRBV29-1; J: TRBJ1-5; DNA: TGCAGCGCTGGAGACAGGGGTGGTCAGCCCCAGCATTTT; CDR3: CSAGDRGGQPQHF
D: NA; size: NA; V: TRBV5-4; J: TRBJ2-7; DNA: TGTGCCAGCAGCCTCCCCCAGAGGGGGAGCTACGAGCAGTACTTC; CDR3: CASSLPQRGSYEQYF
D: NA; size: NA; V: TRBV5-4; J: TRBJ2-7; DNA: TGTGCCAGCAGCCTGGGGGGGGACAGAGTTTCCCACGAGCAGTACTTC; CDR3: CASSLGGDRVSHEQYF
D: TRBD1; size: NA; V: TRBV6-6; J: TRBJ1-2; DNA: TGTGCCAGCAGTTCCGGGACAGTTCTTAGTGGCTACACCTTC; CDR3: CASSSGTVLSGYTF
D: NA; size: NA; V: TRBV2; J: TRBJ1-3; DNA: TGTGCCAGCAGTGAGAGGCAGAGCTCTGGAAACACCATATATTTT; CDR3: CASSERQSSGNTIYF
D: NA; size: NA; V: TRBV28; J: TRBJ2-1; DNA: TGTGCCAGCAGTGGGGGGACGAGCGAGCACTCCTACAATGAGCAGTTCTTC; CDR3: CASSGGTSEHSYNEQFF
D: NA; size: NA; V: TRBV7-2; J: TRBJ1-1; DNA: TGTGCCAGCAGCCCCCAGGGGTACACTGAAGCTTTCTTT; CDR3: CASSPQGYTEAFF
D: TRBD2; size: NA; V: TRBV7-2; J: TRBJ2-5; DNA: TGTGCCAGCAGGCCAGCTAGCGGAGCCAAACCGATAAGTGAGACCCAGTACTTC; CDR3: CASRPASGAKPISETQYF
D: NA; size: NA; V: TRBV28; J: TRBJ2-1; DNA: TGTGCCAGCAGTTTAGTCAGGGATATCGATGAGCAGTTCTTC; CDR3: CASSLVRDIDEQFF
D: NA; size: NA; V: TRBV5-1; J: TRBJ2-4; DNA: TGCGCCAGCAGCTTGGTTGGGGGCCAAGAAAACATTCAGTACTTC; CDR3: CASSLVGGQENIQYF
D: NA; size: NA; V: TRBV29-1; J: TRBJ2-7; DNA: TGCAGCGCTACAGCCTCCTACGAGCAGTACTTC; CDR3: CSATASYEQYF
D: TRBD1; size: NA; V: TRBV6-1; J: TRBJ2-7; DNA: TGTGCCAGCACCCCGGACAGGGTGATGGCCTACGAGCAGTACTTC; CDR3: CASTPDRVMAYEQYF
D: TRBD2; size: few; V: TRBV7-2; J: TRBJ2-3; DNA: TGTGCCAGCAGCCCGCAAGGACTAGCGGGGGGGACTAGCACAGATACGCAGTATTTT; CDR3: CASSPQGLAGGTSTDTQYF
D: NA; size: NA; V: TRBV2; J: TRBJ2-1; DNA: TGTGCCAGCATAGGAGGGACGGGGGATGAGCAGTTCTTC; CDR3: CASIGGTGDEQFF